These T cell receptor beta chains were read from a single sample in a study of T cell repertoires in cytomegalovirus infection. These receptors are not linked to any known antigen. One entry per CDR3 protein, called by TCRdb with MiXCR from the reads. The sample has 70,000 or so distinct CDR3 sequences; around 28% are singletons. The sample was CD8+ T cells from cultured PBMCs, taken from culture after CMV antigen stimulation. The source is a human donor in good health (CMV status not recorded). Some clones in this sample may be carry-over from other donors' samples. Each CDR3 is given with its conserved first and last residue. The D gene is left open where the match is weak. Rows give clone size only sometimes, using once, few, many, or a class for an expanded clone.

J: TRBJ1-5; V: TRBV7-9; size: NA; D: NA; CDR3: CASSAGGSNQPQHF; DNA: TGTGCCAGCAGCGCCGGGGGGAGCAATCAGCCCCAGCATTTT
J: TRBJ2-1; V: TRBV7-9; size: many; D: TRBD2; CDR3: CASSGHSGSSYNEQFF; DNA: TGTGCCAGCAGCGGTCACAGCGGGAGCTCCTACAATGAGCAGTTCTTC
J: TRBJ2-7; V: TRBV4-1; size: NA; D: NA; CDR3: CASSQESSETDHYEQYF; DNA: TGCGCCAGCAGCCAAGAAAGTTCGGAGACTGATCACTACGAGCAGTACTTC
J: TRBJ2-2; V: TRBV7-2; size: many; D: NA; CDR3: CASDGGQQSGTGELFF; DNA: TGTGCCAGCGATGGGGGGCAGCAGTCCGGCACCGGGGAGCTGTTTTTT
J: TRBJ2-7; V: TRBV11-2; size: few; D: TRBD2; CDR3: CASSSPREVGGEQYF; DNA: TGTGCCAGCAGCTCCCCTCGGGAGGTAGGCGGCGAGCAGTACTTC
J: TRBJ2-5; V: TRBV7-9; size: NA; D: NA; CDR3: CASSLAQGSEETQYF; DNA: TGTGCCAGCAGCTTAGCGCAGGGTAGCGAAGAGACCCAGTACTTC
J: TRBJ2-7; V: TRBV11-2; size: NA; D: NA; CDR3: CASSPPRRSYEQYF; DNA: TGTGCCAGCAGCCCCCCCAGGCGCTCCTACGAGCAGTACTTC
J: TRBJ2-7; V: TRBV11-2; size: NA; D: TRBD1; CDR3: CASSSPRGTEAYEQYF; DNA: TGTGCCAGCAGCTCACCGAGGGGGACAGAAGCCTACGAGCAGTACTTC
J: TRBJ2-3; V: TRBV4-3; size: NA; D: NA; CDR3: CASSQDTTDTQYF; DNA: TGCGCCAGCAGCCAAGATACCACAGATACGCAGTATTTT
J: TRBJ1-1; V: TRBV30; size: NA; D: TRBD1; CDR3: CALQGARDTEAFF; DNA: TGTGCCTTGCAGGGGGCGCGGGACACTGAAGCTTTCTTT
J: TRBJ2-3; V: TRBV7-6; size: NA; D: NA; CDR3: CASSSNGAGGSTDTQYF; DNA: TGTGCCAGCAGCTCCAACGGAGCGGGCGGCAGCACAGATACGCAGTATTTT
J: TRBJ2-5; V: TRBV6-5; size: few; D: NA; CDR3: CASSYSSSQETQYF; DNA: TGTGCCAGCAGTTATTCTAGCTCCCAAGAGACCCAGTACTTC
J: TRBJ1-1; V: TRBV12-3/TRBV12-4; size: NA; D: NA; CDR3: CASSPSGMNTEAFF; DNA: TGTGCCAGCAGTCCATCGGGGATGAACACTGAAGCTTTCTTT
J: TRBJ2-1; V: TRBV4-3; size: many; D: NA; CDR3: CASSQVDSRLVQVGNEQFF; DNA: TGCGCCAGCAGCCAAGTAGACAGTAGACTAGTACAGGTGGGGAATGAGCAGTTCTTC
J: TRBJ2-4; V: TRBV6-5; size: few; D: NA; CDR3: CASRPTGGEAKNIQYF; DNA: TGTGCCAGCAGACCGACGGGGGGCGAAGCCAAAAACATTCAGTACTTC